Each of the 8 T cell receptor beta chains below was sequenced from the same sample in a study of blood T cell repertoires in COVID-19. Clones were read by immunoSEQ multiplex PCR, and TCRdb kept only the in-frame ones, dropping some. In the table there are just under 60,000 clones, roughly 80% of which are singletons. Sequencing was performed on peripheral blood. The receptors originated from a human donor in a cohort sampled during active COVID-19.

The V call is TRBV29-1, the J call TRBJ2-7, with 8 bases lining up with TRBD2. In germline, CDR1 is SQVTM, CDR2 ANQGSEA. V shed 7 bases, J shed 4 bases, and the junction held 9 bases outside the gene matches. CDR3 length equals 13 residues. CDR3 in DNA: TGCAGCGCCCGAGGCGGGGGGCTATACGAGCAGTACTTC. This sequence encodes CSARGGGLYEQYF.

The rearrangement links TRBV7-3 to TRBJ2-3, with TRBD2 identical over 15 bases. V was pared by 2 bases and J by 6 bases, with 0 bases of the junction left unmatched. Germline CDR1 SGHTA, CDR2 FQGTGA. The CDR3 spans 15 residues. The CDR3 nucleotides are TGTGCCAGCAGCTTAGGACTAGCGGGAGGGGATACGCAGTATTTT. This gives the protein CASSLGLAGGDTQYF.

A note on this clone: Relative to the germline gene, one junction end is altered; a read error may explain this. The DNA for the CDR3 is TGTGCTAGCAGCTTAGGTCAGGGACAAGAGACCCAGTACTTC. It translates to CASSLGQGQETQYF. J is TRBJ2-5 and V is TRBV7-7; TRBD1 might be the D (5 bases). Germline CDR1 and CDR2: SSHAT and FNYEAQ (reference sequence). The CDR3 spans 14 residues.

In DNA, the CDR3 is TGCGCCAGCAGCCAAGGTTGGGTGACTAGCACAGATACGCAGTATTTT. Protein: CASSQGWVTSTDTQYF. This chain uses TRBV4-1 with TRBJ2-3, with D unclear. Germline V gives CDR1 MGHRA, CDR2 YSYEKL. V was cut by 1 base and J by 0 bases, with 11 bases left in between. The CDR3 has 16 residues.

The V and J genes are TRBV4-2 and TRBJ1-5, with 8 bases that match TRBD1. This CDR3 is 17 amino acids long. V lost 1 base and J lost 4; bases outside the gene matches: 9. CDR1 is LGHNA, CDR2 YNFKEQ, per germline. The chain's CDR3 is CASSQGLVRGPNQPQHF. Written as DNA, the CDR3 is TGTGCCAGCAGCCAAGGCTTGGTCAGGGGGCCAAATCAGCCCCAGCATTTT.

The chain is built from TRBV7-9 and TRBJ2-7, with a tentative D call TRBD1 (5 bases). Trimming pared 4 bases from V and 2 bases from J, leaving 9 bases between. The germline V gene has CDR1 SEHNR and CDR2 FQNEAQ (reference sequence). The CDR3 covers 13 residues. This CDR3 is CASSSGYTYEQYF. The CDR3 DNA follows: TGTGCCAGCAGCTCAGGGTACACCTACGAGCAGTACTTC.

The chain carries TRBV5-1 and TRBJ2-1; 10 positions agree with TRBD2. The germline V gene has CDR1 SGHRS and CDR2 YFSETQ. The V and J ends lost 3 bases and 6 bases, in that order; junction bases with no gene match: 6. The CDR3 is 15 amino acids. Here the CDR3 reads CASSSLAGVINEQFF. CDR3 sequence (DNA): TGCGCCAGCAGCTCCCTAGCGGGAGTAATCAATGAGCAGTTCTTC.

The chain links TRBV6-2 or TRBV6-3 to TRBJ2-1; D is unclear. CDR1 and CDR2 from the germline V gene are MNHEY and SVGEGT. The V end was cut by 2 bases, the J end by 2 bases, with 4 bases between. CDR3 size: 13 residues. The CDR3 region is CASSYGTYNEQFF. In nucleotides, the CDR3 is TGTGCCAGCAGTTACGGCACCTACAATGAGCAGTTCTTC.